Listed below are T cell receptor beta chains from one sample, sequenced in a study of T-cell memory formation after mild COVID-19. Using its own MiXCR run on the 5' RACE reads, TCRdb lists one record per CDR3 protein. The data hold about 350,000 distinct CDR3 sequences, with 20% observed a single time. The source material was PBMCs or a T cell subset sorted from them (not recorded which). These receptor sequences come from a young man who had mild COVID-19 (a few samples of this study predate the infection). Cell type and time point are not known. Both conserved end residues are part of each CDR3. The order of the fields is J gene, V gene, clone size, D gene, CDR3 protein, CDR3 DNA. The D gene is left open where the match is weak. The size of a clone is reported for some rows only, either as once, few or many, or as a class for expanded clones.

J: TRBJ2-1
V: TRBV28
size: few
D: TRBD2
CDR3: CASSPPGLDNEQFF
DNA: TGTGCCAGCAGTCCCCCGGGACTAGACAATGAGCAGTTCTTC

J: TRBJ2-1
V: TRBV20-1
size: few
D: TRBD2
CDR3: CSAALAGRFNEQFF
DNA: TGCAGTGCCGCACTAGCGGGGCGGTTCAATGAGCAGTTCTTC

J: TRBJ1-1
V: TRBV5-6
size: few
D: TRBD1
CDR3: CASSATGVGNTEAFF
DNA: TGTGCCAGCAGCGCTACAGGGGTGGGGAACACTGAAGCTTTCTTT

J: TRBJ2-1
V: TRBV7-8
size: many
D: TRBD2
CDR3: CASSRSGGVYNEQFF
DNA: TGTGCCAGCAGTCGTAGCGGGGGGGTTTACAATGAGCAGTTCTTC

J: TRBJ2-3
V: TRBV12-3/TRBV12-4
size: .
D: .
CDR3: CASKARQATDTQYF
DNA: TGTGCCAGCAAGGCGAGACAGGCCACAGATACGCAGTATTTT

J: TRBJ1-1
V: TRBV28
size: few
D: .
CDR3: CASSFTGAQAFF
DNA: TGTGCCAGCAGTTTCACGGGGGCCCAAGCTTTCTTT

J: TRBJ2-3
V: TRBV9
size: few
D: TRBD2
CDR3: CASSADPTSGGALDTQYF
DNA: TGTGCCAGCAGCGCCGACCCGACTAGCGGGGGGGCACTAGATACGCAGTATTTT

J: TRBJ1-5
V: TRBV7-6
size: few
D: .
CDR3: CASSLGAAQLEGPQHF
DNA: TGTGCCAGCAGCTTAGGGGCAGCTCAATTGGAAGGGCCCCAGCATTTT

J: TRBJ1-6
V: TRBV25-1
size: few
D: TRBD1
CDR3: CASSDLQPGQGPSPLHF
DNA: TGTGCCAGCAGTGACCTTCAGCCGGGACAGGGTCCCTCACCCCTCCACTTT

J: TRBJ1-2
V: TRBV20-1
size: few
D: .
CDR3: CSASEQLSSYGYTF
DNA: TGCAGTGCTTCGGAGCAACTTTCATCCTATGGCTACACCTTC

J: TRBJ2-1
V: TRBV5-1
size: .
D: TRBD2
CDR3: CATEKTGGPVDEQFF
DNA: TGCGCCACAGAAAAAACGGGGGGGCCGGTCGATGAGCAGTTCTTC

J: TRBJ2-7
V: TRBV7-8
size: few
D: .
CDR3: CASSSLGGRTYEQYF
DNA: TGTGCCAGCAGCTCCCTAGGTGGCAGGACCTACGAGCAGTACTTC

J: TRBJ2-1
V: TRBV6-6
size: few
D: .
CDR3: CASSSFGGNNEQFF
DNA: TGTGCCAGCAGCTCCTTTGGGGGAAACAATGAGCAGTTCTTC

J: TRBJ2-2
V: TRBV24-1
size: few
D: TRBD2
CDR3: CATGGLAVATGELFF
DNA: TGTGCCACCGGAGGACTAGCCGTCGCCACCGGGGAGCTGTTTTTT

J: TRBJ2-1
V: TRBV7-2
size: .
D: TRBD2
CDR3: CASSLSAGGNEQFF
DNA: TGTGCCAGCAGCCTCTCCGCGGGGGGTAATGAGCAGTTCTTC

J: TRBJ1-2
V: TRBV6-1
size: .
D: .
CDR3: CASRLGQGDYGYTF
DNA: TGTGCCAGCAGGTTGGGGCAGGGCGACTATGGCTACACCTTC

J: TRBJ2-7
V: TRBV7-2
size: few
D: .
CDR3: CASSLDTGLREQYF
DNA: TGTGCCAGCAGCTTGGACACTGGTCTACGAGAGCAGTACTTC

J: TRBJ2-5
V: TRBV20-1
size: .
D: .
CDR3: CSARTPEGETQYF
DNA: TGCAGTGCCAGGACCCCCGAGGGGGAGACCCAGTACTTC

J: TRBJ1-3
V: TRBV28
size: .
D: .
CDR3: CASSTGGGSFSGNTIYF
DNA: TGTGCCAGCAGTACTGGTGGAGGGTCATTCTCTGGAAACACCATATATTTT

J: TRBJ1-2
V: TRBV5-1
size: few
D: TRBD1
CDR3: CASSWTGGGSYGYTF
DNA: TGCGCCAGCAGCTGGACAGGGGGCGGTAGCTATGGCTACACCTTC

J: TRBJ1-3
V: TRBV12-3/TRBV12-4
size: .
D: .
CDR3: CASSLGGDVHSGNTIYF
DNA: TGTGCCAGCAGCCTAGGGGGGGACGTACACTCTGGAAACACCATATATTTT

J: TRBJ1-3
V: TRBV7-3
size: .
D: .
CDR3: CASSLTGGSGNTIYF
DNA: TGTGCCAGCAGCTTAACAGGGGGCTCTGGAAACACCATATATTTT

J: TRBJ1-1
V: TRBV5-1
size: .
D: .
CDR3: CASSWPGGEGEAFF
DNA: TGCGCCAGCAGCTGGCCGGGCGGGGAGGGTGAAGCTTTCTTT

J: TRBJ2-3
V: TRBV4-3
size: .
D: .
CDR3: CASSPSRLGGQDTQYF
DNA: TGCGCCAGCAGCCCGTCCAGGTTGGGGGGCCAGGATACGCAGTATTTT